The clone carrying this TCR beta chain showed up just a few times. Antigen specificity is unknown. The PCR was carried out with 60 Vbeta primers and 13 Jbeta primers. The method was immunoSEQ multiplex PCR; TCRdb's version includes in-frame clones alone and lacks a portion of them. The data hold around 150,000 clones, with roughly two thirds observed a single time. The CDR3 runs to 13 residues. Germline V gene data show CDR1 as MNHNS and CDR2 as SASEGT. These data are taken from a study of cytomegalovirus exposure and HLA in healthy donors. Whole-study findings and limits: For cytomegalovirus status, the classifier reportedly gave diagnoses with high specificity and sensitivity.

This TCR was sampled from a woman in her thirties or forties in good health and CMV-seropositive. The genes are TRBV6-1 and TRBJ2-5; perhaps TRBD1 as D (5 bases). The DNA matches TRBJ2-7 better at its end, which makes the J call doubtful. The sequencing sample was made of PBMCs. CDR3 coding DNA: TGTGCCAGCAGTGAACAGGGTGGGATCGAGCAGTACTTC. Its translation: CASSEQGGIEQYF.